This T cell receptor (beta chain) was sequenced in a study of shared clonotypes between healthy human individuals. Study-wide findings and caveats: Some clonotypes were shared by all four sorted-subset donors, while others were not shared. The non-shared ones had lower generation probabilities than the shared ones. Naive subsets typically showed greater estimated richness than memory subsets.

Recent vaccinations or acute infections were absent in the healthy HIV-negative adult donors. Trimming took off 1 base at V and 6 bases at J, with 10 bases between the two ends. The CDR3 spans 14 residues. Germline-derived CDR1 and CDR2 are GTSNPN and SVGIG (reference sequence). Profiling relied on immunoSEQ multiplex PCR, and the TCRdb table lists in-frame clones only, not all of them. The sample lists roughly 1,100,000 clones; approximately 72% were seen once. This clone was recorded many times. Its antigen remains unknown. This sequence was found in a man aged 18 to 30 in good health. Sample: memory CD4+ T cells sorted from blood. Subset defined: CD45RA-negative fraction. The V call is TRBV30, the J call TRBJ1-6, with unresolved D. In DNA, the CDR3 is TGTGCCTGGAGTGCTTACGGAGGTAATTCACCCCTCCACTTT. It encodes CAWSAYGGNSPLHF.